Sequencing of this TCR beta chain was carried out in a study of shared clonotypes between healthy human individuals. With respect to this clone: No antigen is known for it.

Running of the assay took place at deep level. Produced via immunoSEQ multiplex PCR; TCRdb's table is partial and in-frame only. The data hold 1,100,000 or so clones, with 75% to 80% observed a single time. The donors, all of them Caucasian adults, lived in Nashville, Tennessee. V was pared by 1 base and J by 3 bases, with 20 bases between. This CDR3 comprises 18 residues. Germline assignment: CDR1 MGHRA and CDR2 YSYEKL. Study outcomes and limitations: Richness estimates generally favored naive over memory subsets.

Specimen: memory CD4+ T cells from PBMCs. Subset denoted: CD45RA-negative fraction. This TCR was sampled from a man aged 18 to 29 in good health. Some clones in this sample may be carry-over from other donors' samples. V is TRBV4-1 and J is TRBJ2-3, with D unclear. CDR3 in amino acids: CASSQVAPGLVPTDTQYF. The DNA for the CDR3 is TGCGCCAGCAGCCAAGTAGCCCCAGGCCTTGTCCCAACAGATACGCAGTATTTT.